Listed below are T cell receptor beta chains from one sample, sequenced in a study of post-analysis software for immune sequencing data. In TCRdb, the PCR reads were re-called with MiXCR into one record per CDR3 protein. The table lists hundreds of thousands of distinct CDR3 sequences, around 60% of them singletons. Sample: blood. The receptor source for this set is a girl aged 2-10 years with multiple sclerosis. The CDR3 runs from the conserved cysteine through the conserved F or W. A D gene is named only where the DNA matches it firmly. Clone size is not always given. Where it is, it says once, few, many or a class for expanded clones.

CDR3aa	CDR3nt	abundance	d_gene	j_gene	v_gene
CASSHRAGHPDYNEQFF	TGTGCCAGCAGCCACCGGGCGGGACACCCGGATTACAATGAGCAGTTCTTC	few	.	TRBJ2-1	TRBV11-2
CASSSSRQPQHF	TGTGCCAGCAGTTCATCGAGACAGCCCCAGCATTTT	.	.	TRBJ1-5	TRBV12-3/TRBV12-4
CSARGYRGPVETQYF	TGCAGTGCTAGAGGATACAGGGGCCCTGTAGAGACCCAGTACTTC	.	TRBD1	TRBJ2-5	TRBV20-1
CASSQAGGAETQYF	TGTGCCAGCAGCCAAGCAGGGGGGGCGGAGACCCAGTACTTC	.	.	TRBJ2-5	TRBV3-1
CASSHNPGGETQYF	TGTGCCAGCAGCCACAATCCCGGGGGGGAGACCCAGTACTTC	.	TRBD2	TRBJ2-5	TRBV3-1
CSGELLGTEAFF	TGCAGCGGGGAGTTGTTAGGGACTGAAGCTTTCTTT	.	.	TRBJ1-1	TRBV29-1
CSARKETGMSSYNEQFF	TGCAGTGCTAGAAAAGAGACAGGGATGAGCTCCTACAATGAGCAGTTCTTC	.	TRBD1	TRBJ2-1	TRBV20-1
CASSSTGGNEQYF	TGTGCCAGCAGCTCCACAGGGGGCAACGAGCAGTACTTC	.	TRBD1	TRBJ2-7	TRBV7-2
CASSQDWGRQPQHF	TGCGCCAGCAGCCAAGATTGGGGCAGACAGCCCCAGCATTTT	once	.	TRBJ1-5	TRBV4-1
CASSLALAGEGDTQYF	TGCGCCAGCAGCTTGGCTCTAGCGGGGGAGGGGGATACGCAGTATTTT	.	TRBD2	TRBJ2-3	TRBV5-1
CASSAPDWGDSGANVLTF	TGTGCCAGCAGCGCGCCTGACTGGGGAGACTCTGGGGCCAACGTCCTGACTTTC	.	.	TRBJ2-6	TRBV5-5
CASSFRNEQFF	TGTGCCAGCAGTTTTCGGAATGAGCAGTTCTTC	many	.	TRBJ2-1	TRBV12-3/TRBV12-4
CASSLVVETEAFF	TGTGCCAGCAGCTTAGTTGTGGAGACTGAAGCTTTCTTT	.	.	TRBJ1-1	TRBV7-9
CASSPRERPYEQYF	TGTGCCAGCAGCCCCCGGGAGCGACCCTACGAGCAGTACTTC	.	.	TRBJ2-7	TRBV7-8
CASSDSFTGGAFF	TGTGCCAGCAGTGACTCTTTTACGGGGGGAGCTTTCTTT	.	.	TRBJ1-1	TRBV6-4
CSADRGRNEQFF	TGCAGTGCTGACAGGGGGCGCAATGAGCAGTTCTTC	.	TRBD1	TRBJ2-1	TRBV20-1
CASSTLGLAGARDTQYF	TGTGCCAGCAGCACCCTGGGACTAGCGGGAGCGAGAGATACGCAGTATTTT	.	TRBD2	TRBJ2-3	TRBV11-2
CASSSLAGASLNTQYF	TGTGCCAGCAGTTCCCTAGCGGGGGCCTCACTTAATACGCAGTATTTT	.	TRBD2	TRBJ2-3	TRBV12-3/TRBV12-4
CASSLGGKYEQYF	TGTGCCAGCAGCCTCGGTGGGAAGTACGAGCAGTACTTC	.	.	TRBJ2-7	TRBV6-5
CASSLGSGRGGEQFF	TGTGCCAGCAGCTTAGGTAGCGGGAGGGGGGGCGAGCAGTTCTTC	.	TRBD2	TRBJ2-1	TRBV7-3
CAISESGRVNEQFF	TGTGCCATCAGTGAGTCAGGGAGGGTCAATGAGCAGTTCTTC	few	TRBD2	TRBJ2-1	TRBV10-3
CASSIGQGGVETQYF	TGTGCCAGCAGCATCGGACAGGGTGGTGTGGAGACCCAGTACTTC	.	TRBD1	TRBJ2-5	TRBV7-8
CASSLSGGGEQFF	TGTGCCAGCAGCTTAAGTGGCGGGGGGGAGCAGTTCTTC	few	TRBD2	TRBJ2-1	TRBV13
CATSRDRADWLYEQYF	TGTGCCACCAGCAGAGATAGAGCCGACTGGCTCTACGAGCAGTACTTC	.	.	TRBJ2-7	TRBV15
CASSPSGQLWTEAFF	TGTGCCAGCAGCCCCTCTGGACAGTTATGGACTGAAGCTTTCTTT	once	.	TRBJ1-1	TRBV6-5
CASSKRDRVYNEQFF	TGTGCCAGCAGCAAAAGGGACAGGGTTTACAATGAGCAGTTCTTC	.	.	TRBJ2-1	TRBV21-1
CASSQGGQGAGQPQHF	TGTGCCAGCAGCCAAGGGGGACAGGGGGCTGGTCAGCCCCAGCATTTT	.	TRBD1	TRBJ1-5	TRBV3-1
CASSYWDRSYTF	TGTGCCAGCAGTTACTGGGACAGGAGCTACACCTTC	.	TRBD1	TRBJ1-2	TRBV6-5
CASGNLGDEQFF	TGTGCCAGCGGGAATCTAGGGGATGAGCAGTTCTTC	.	.	TRBJ2-1	TRBV7-6
CASSHKGTYGYTF	TGTGCCAGCAGCCATAAGGGAACCTATGGCTACACCTTC	.	.	TRBJ1-2	TRBV14
CSVLPWTSNEQFF	TGCAGCGTTCTCCCCTGGACTTCAAATGAGCAGTTCTTC	.	.	TRBJ2-1	TRBV29-1
CASSPSRGEETQYF	TGCGCCAGCAGCCCCTCGAGGGGAGAAGAGACCCAGTACTTC	once	.	TRBJ2-5	TRBV5-1
CSASSGNEQFF	TGCAGTGCTAGTAGCGGCAATGAGCAGTTCTTC	.	.	TRBJ2-1	TRBV20-1
CSVDESGSYEQYF	TGCAGCGTTGACGAGTCGGGGTCCTACGAGCAGTACTTC	.	.	TRBJ2-7	TRBV29-1
CASSPPAGSRYEQYF	TGTGCCAGCAGTCCCCCGGCAGGCTCCCGCTACGAGCAGTACTTC	once	.	TRBJ2-7	TRBV6-2/TRBV6-3
CASSYWTGRYSDNEQFF	TGTGCCAGCAGTTATTGGACAGGGCGCTACTCAGACAATGAGCAGTTCTTC	.	TRBD1	TRBJ2-1	TRBV6-2/TRBV6-3
CASSGNRGETQYF	TGTGCCAGCAGCGGAAACAGGGGAGAGACCCAGTACTTC	few	TRBD1	TRBJ2-5	TRBV7-2
CSVPLGLAGPHTQYF	TGCAGCGTCCCTTTAGGACTAGCGGGACCCCATACGCAGTATTTT	.	TRBD2	TRBJ2-3	TRBV29-1
CASSSTGIRRNEQYF	TGTGCCAGCAGTTCTACAGGGATTCGACGCAATGAGCAGTACTTC	.	.	TRBJ2-5	TRBV27
CAWSVNEQFF	TGTGCCTGGAGTGTCAATGAGCAGTTCTTC	.	.	TRBJ2-1	TRBV30
CTSSYSVSGRFKNIQYF	TGTACCAGCAGTTACTCCGTTAGCGGGAGGTTTAAAAACATTCAGTACTTC	.	TRBD2	TRBJ2-4	TRBV6-5
CASSAQSRAYEQYF	TGTGCCAGCAGCGCTCAATCGCGTGCCTACGAGCAGTACTTC	.	.	TRBJ2-7	TRBV9
CASSLYLGGLYEQYF	TGTGCCAGCAGTTTATATTTAGGGGGGTTGTACGAGCAGTACTTC	few	.	TRBJ2-7	TRBV12-3/TRBV12-4